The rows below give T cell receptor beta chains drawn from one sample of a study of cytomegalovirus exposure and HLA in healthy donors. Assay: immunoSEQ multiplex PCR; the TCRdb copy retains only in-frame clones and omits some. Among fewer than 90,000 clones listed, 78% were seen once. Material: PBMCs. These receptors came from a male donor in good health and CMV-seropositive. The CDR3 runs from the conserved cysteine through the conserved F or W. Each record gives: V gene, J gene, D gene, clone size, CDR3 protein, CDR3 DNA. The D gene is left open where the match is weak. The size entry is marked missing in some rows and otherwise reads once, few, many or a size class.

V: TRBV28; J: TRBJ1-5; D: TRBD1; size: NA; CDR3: CASSLRQGAFHQPQHF; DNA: TGTGCCAGCAGCCTCCGACAGGGGGCATTCCACCAGCCCCAGCATTTT
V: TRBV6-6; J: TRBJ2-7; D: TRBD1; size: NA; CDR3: CVARDSYEQYF; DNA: TGTGTCGCAAGGGACAGCTACGAGCAGTACTTC
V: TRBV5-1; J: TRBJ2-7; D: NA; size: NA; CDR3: CASSLGGGEQYF; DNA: TGCGCCAGCAGCTTGGGGGGCGGCGAGCAGTACTTC
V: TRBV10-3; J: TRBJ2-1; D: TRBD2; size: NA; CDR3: CAISDFTSGNTEQFF; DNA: TGTGCCATCAGTGATTTTACTAGCGGGAATACTGAGCAGTTCTTC
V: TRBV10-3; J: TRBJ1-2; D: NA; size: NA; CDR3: CAISEAANYGYTF; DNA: TGTGCCATCAGTGAGGCAGCTAACTATGGCTACACCTTC
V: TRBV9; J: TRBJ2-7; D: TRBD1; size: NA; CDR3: CASSVGTASYEQYF; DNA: TGTGCCAGCAGCGTCGGGACAGCATCCTACGAGCAGTACTTC
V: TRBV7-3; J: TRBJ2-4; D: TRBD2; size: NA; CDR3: CASSLSGSGNIQYF; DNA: TGTGCCAGCAGCTTGAGCGGGAGTGGGAACATTCAGTACTTC
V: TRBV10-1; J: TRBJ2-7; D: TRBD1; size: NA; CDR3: CASSEGGQGKRYEQYF; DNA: TGCGCCAGCAGTGAGGGAGGACAGGGTAAGCGCTACGAGCAGTACTTC
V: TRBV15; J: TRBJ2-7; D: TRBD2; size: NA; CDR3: CATSREILTSGTTYEQYF; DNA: TGTGCCACCAGCAGAGAAATTCTGACTAGCGGAACCACCTACGAGCAGTACTTC
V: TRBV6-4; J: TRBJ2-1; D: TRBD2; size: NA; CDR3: CASSDGLAGHNEQFF; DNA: TGTGCCAGCAGTGATGGGCTAGCGGGACACAATGAGCAGTTCTTC
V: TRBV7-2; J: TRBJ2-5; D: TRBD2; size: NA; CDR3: CASSPPGLPQETQYF; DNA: TGTGCCAGCAGCCCTCCGGGACTACCGCAAGAGACCCAGTACTTC
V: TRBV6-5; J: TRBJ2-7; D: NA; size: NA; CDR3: CASSPRGDEQYF; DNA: TGTGCCAGCAGCCCCCGCGGGGACGAGCAGTACTTC
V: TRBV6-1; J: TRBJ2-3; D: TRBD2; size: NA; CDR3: CASSTLAGGPDTQYF; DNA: TGTGCCAGCAGTACTCTAGCGGGAGGCCCAGATACGCAGTATTTT
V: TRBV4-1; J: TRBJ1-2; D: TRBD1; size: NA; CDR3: CASSQTNLGQGGRYGYTF; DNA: TGCGCCAGCAGCCAAACCAATCTGGGACAGGGAGGAAGATATGGCTACACCTTC
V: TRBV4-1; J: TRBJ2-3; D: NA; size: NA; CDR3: CASSQVAASGTSTDTQYF; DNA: TGCGCCAGCAGCCAAGTAGCTGCGAGCGGAACTAGCACAGATACGCAGTATTTT
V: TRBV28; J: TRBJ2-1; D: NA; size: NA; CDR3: CASSLSGVPGIRHEQFF; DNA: TGTGCCAGCAGTTTATCTGGGGTCCCCGGGATTCGCCATGAGCAGTTCTTC
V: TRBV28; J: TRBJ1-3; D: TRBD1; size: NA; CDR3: CASSPTGVGNTIYF; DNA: TGTGCCAGCAGTCCCACAGGGGTAGGAAACACCATATATTTT
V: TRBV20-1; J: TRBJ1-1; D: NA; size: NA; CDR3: CSARDAAEAFF; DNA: TGCAGTGCTAGAGATGCGGCTGAAGCTTTCTTT
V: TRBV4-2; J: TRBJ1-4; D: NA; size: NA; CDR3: CASSQEEISVPEKLFF; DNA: TGTGCCAGCAGCCAAGAAGAGATATCGGTGCCTGAAAAACTGTTTTTT
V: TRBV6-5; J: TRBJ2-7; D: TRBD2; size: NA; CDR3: CASSPPSGKKYF; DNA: TGTGCCAGCAGTCCACCTAGCGGGAAGAAGTACTTC
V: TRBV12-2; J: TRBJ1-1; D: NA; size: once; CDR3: CASRSNPGTGEGVTEAFF; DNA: TGTGCAAGTCGCTCAAACCCCGGGACAGGGGAGGGAGTCACTGAAGCTTTCTTT
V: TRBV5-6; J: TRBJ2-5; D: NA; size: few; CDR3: CASSFGTPVSAQYF; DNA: TGTGCCAGCAGCTTCGGGACACCAGTCTCGGCCCAGTACTTC
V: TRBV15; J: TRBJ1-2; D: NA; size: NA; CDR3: CATSQEVVRGYTF; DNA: TGTGCCACCAGCCAAGAGGTAGTGCGAGGCTACACCTTC
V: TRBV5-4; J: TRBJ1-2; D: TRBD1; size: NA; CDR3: CASSFGTGEENYGYTF; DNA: TGTGCCAGCAGCTTCGGGACAGGGGAAGAGAACTATGGCTACACCTTC
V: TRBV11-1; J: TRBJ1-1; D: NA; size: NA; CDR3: CASSLAAGYATEAFF; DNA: TGTGCCAGCAGCTTAGCGGCCGGGTATGCCACTGAAGCTTTCTTT
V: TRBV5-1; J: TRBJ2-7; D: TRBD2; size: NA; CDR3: CASSWSAGLAGEQYF; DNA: TGCGCCAGCAGCTGGTCTGCGGGACTAGCGGGCGAGCAGTACTTC
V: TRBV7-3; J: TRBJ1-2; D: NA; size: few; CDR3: CASSFHGGNGYTF; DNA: TGTGCCAGCAGCTTCCACGGGGGAAATGGCTACACCTTC
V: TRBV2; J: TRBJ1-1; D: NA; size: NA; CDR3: CASRLEGQGLYTEAFF; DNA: TGTGCCAGCAGGCTAGAAGGCCAGGGTCTGTACACTGAAGCTTTCTTT
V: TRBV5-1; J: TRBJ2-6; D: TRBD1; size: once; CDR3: CASSSVGQVLSGANVLTF; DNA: TGCGCCAGCAGCTCGGTGGGACAGGTCCTCTCTGGGGCCAACGTCCTGACTTTC
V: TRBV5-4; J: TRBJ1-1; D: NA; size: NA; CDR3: CASSLGVTEAFF; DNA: TGTGCCAGCAGCTTGGGCGTGACTGAAGCTTTCTTT
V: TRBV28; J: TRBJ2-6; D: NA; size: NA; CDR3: CASSFSSAGANVLTF; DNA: TGTGCCAGCAGTTTCTCCAGCGCTGGGGCCAACGTCCTGACTTTC
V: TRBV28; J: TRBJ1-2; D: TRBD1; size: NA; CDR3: CVSSSIWGQGGDYGYTF; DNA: TGTGTCAGCAGTTCAATATGGGGACAGGGAGGGGACTATGGCTACACCTTC
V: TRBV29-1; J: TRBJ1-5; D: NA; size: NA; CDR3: CSVGFGLEDQPQHF; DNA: TGCAGCGTTGGGTTTGGGCTGGAGGATCAGCCCCAGCATTTT
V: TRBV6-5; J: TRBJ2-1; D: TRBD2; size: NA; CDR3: CASSYVGLAGLNEQFF; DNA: TGTGCCAGCAGTTACGTGGGACTAGCGGGCCTCAATGAGCAGTTCTTC
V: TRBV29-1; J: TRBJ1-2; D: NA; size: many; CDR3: CSVDEGTGYTF; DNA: TGCAGCGTTGATGAGGGGACAGGCTACACCTTC
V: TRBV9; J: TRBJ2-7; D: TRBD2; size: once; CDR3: CASSVGGSSYEQYF; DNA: TGTGCCAGCAGCGTGGGGGGGAGCTCCTACGAGCAGTACTTC
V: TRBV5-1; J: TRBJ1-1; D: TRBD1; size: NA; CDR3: CASSLTTGQGAMGTEAFF; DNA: TGCGCCAGCAGCTTGACCACGGGACAGGGGGCCATGGGCACTGAAGCTTTCTTT
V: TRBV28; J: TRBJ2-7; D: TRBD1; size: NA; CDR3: CASSSAGTVYEQYF; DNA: TGTGCCAGCAGTTCGGCCGGGACAGTCTACGAGCAGTACTTC
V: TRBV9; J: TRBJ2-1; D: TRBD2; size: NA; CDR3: CASSVTASGRSSYNEQFF; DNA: TGTGCCAGCAGCGTAACGGCTAGCGGGAGGAGCTCCTACAATGAGCAGTTCTTC
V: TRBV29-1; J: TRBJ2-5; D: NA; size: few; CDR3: CSGGSGLETQYF; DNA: TGCAGCGGGGGCAGTGGGTTGGAGACCCAGTACTTC
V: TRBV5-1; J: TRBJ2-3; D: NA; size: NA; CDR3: CASTRTANLPDTQYF; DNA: TGCGCCAGCACCCGGACTGCAAACCTACCTGATACGCAGTATTTT
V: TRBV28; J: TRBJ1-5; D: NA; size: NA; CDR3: CASSLSTGLGSSNQPQHF; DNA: TGTGCCAGCAGTTTATCAACAGGGTTAGGTTCGAGCAATCAGCCCCAGCATTTT
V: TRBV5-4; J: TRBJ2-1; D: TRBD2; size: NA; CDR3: CASSPGGRAYNEQFF; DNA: TGTGCCAGCAGCCCGGGCGGGAGGGCCTACAATGAGCAGTTCTTC
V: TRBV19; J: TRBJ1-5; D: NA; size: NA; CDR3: CASSEWAGGNQPQHF; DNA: TGTGCCAGTAGTGAGTGGGCGGGGGGCAATCAGCCCCAGCATTTT
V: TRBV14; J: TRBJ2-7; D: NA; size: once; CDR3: CASSRTGTLRQRDFSYEQYF; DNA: TGTGCCAGCAGCCGCACCGGGACACTTAGACAGCGGGACTTCTCCTACGAGCAGTACTTC
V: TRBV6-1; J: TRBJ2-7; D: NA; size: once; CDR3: CASNEGGTGEQYF; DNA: TGTGCCAGCAACGAAGGGGGAACAGGGGAGCAGTACTTC
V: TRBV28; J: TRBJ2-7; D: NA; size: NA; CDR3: CASSPGTIQQYF; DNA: TGTGCCAGCAGCCCGGGGACAATCCAGCAGTACTTC
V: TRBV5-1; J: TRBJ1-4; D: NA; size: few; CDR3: CASSLQPTALNEKLFF; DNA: TGCGCCAGCAGCTTGCAACCGACAGCACTTAATGAAAAACTGTTTTTT